A selection of T cell receptor beta chains follows, all from one sample in a study of T cells in Graves' hyperthyroidism and ophthalmopathy. From the multiplex PCR reads, TCRdb called clonotypes with MiXCR, one entry per CDR3 protein. The data contain about half a million distinct CDR3 sequences, about 24% of them singletons. The sequencing input was blood. The origin of the receptors is a woman aged 30 to 39 with Graves' ophthalmopathy. CDR3s include the opening cysteine and the closing phenylalanine or tryptophan. The D gene is left open where the match is weak. Some rows have no size entry. The others give once, few or many, or a class for an expanded clone.

clone_size	j_call	v_call	d_call	cdr3_nt	cdr3_aa
many	TRBJ2-2	TRBV19	-	TGTGCCAGTAGTAACCCCGCCATAGCCGGGGAGCTGTTTTTT	CASSNPAIAGELFF
many	TRBJ1-2	TRBV2	-	TGTGCCAGCAGCGACGGATACTATGGCTACACCTTC	CASSDGYYGYTF
-	TRBJ2-2	TRBV11-2	-	TGTGCCAGCAGCCCCACCAACTTGGAGAACACCGGGGAGCTGGTTTTT	CASSPTNLENTGELVF
many	TRBJ1-3	TRBV19	-	TGTGCCACCACGCAGCCGACTGGAAACACCATATATTTT	CATTQPTGNTIYF
many	TRBJ1-2	TRBV28	-	TGTGCCAGCGCACGGCGGCGTAACTATGGCTACACCTTC	CASARRRNYGYTF
many	TRBJ2-7	TRBV20-1	TRBD1	TGCAGTGCGAGTACCTTGGGACAGAGGGGGCTCGGCAAGCAGTACTTC	CSASTLGQRGLGKQYF
many	TRBJ1-5	TRBV12-3/TRBV12-4	TRBD1	TGTGCCAGCAGCCCTGGCCAGGGGGGGGCGATTCAGCCCCAGCATTTT	CASSPGQGGAIQPQHF
-	TRBJ1-5	TRBV12-3/TRBV12-4	TRBD1	TGTGCCAGCAAGCCGGGACAGGGTAGCAATCAGCCCCAGCATTTT	CASKPGQGSNQPQHF
-	TRBJ1-2	TRBV6-1	-	TGTGCCAGCAGTCTTCATAACGGGAGATATGGCTACACCTTC	CASSLHNGRYGYTF
many	TRBJ2-6	TRBV7-3	-	TGTGCCAGCAGAACAGACTCTGGGGCCAACGTCCTGACTTTC	CASRTDSGANVLTF
-	TRBJ2-7	TRBV5-6	TRBD2	TGTGCCAGCAGCGGGGAGGGCGGGAAGAACGAGCAGTACTTC	CASSGEGGKNEQYF
few	TRBJ1-1	TRBV20-1	-	TGCAGTGCTAGAGATACAGGACATCCCTTTAGTGAAGCTTTCTTT	CSARDTGHPFSEAFF
few	TRBJ1-1	TRBV12-3/TRBV12-4	-	TGTGCCAGCAGTTCCTTGAGGGGGGACACTGAAGCTTTCTTT	CASSSLRGDTEAFF
few	TRBJ1-6	TRBV7-3	-	TGTGCCAGCAGCGCTCCGGGGGGTAATTCACCCCTCCACTTT	CASSAPGGNSPLHF
-	TRBJ2-7	TRBV5-1	-	TGCGCCAGCAGCTTCGCGGCGGGACGGGTGATTAACGAGCAGTACTTC	CASSFAAGRVINEQYF
many	TRBJ1-1	TRBV6-5	-	TGTGCCAGCAGTCCACTCTTTGAAGCTTTCTTT	CASSPLFEAFF
-	TRBJ2-2	TRBV6-2/TRBV6-3	-	TGTGCCAGCGGTAGAGGGGAGCTGTTTTTT	CASGRGELFF
many	TRBJ1-3	TRBV7-2	-	TGTGCCAGCACCTGGGGGACACGCTCTGGAAACACCATATATTTT	CASTWGTRSGNTIYF
-	TRBJ2-2	TRBV11-1	-	TGTGCCAGCAGCTTAGAGTCAGCGGTCGGGGAGCTGTTTTTT	CASSLESAVGELFF
many	TRBJ2-5	TRBV20-1	-	TGCAGTGCTAGAGATCGACCTAGCATGGAGACCCAGTACTTC	CSARDRPSMETQYF
-	TRBJ2-7	TRBV20-1	TRBD1	TGCAGTGCTCGACGACAGGGCTACGAGCAGTACTTC	CSARRQGYEQYF
many	TRBJ2-5	TRBV7-9	TRBD2	TGTGCCAGCAGCTTAGCGCTCGGGGGGTTGGAGACCCAGTACTTC	CASSLALGGLETQYF
-	TRBJ2-7	TRBV6-1	-	TGTGCCAGCAGTCCATCCCCTAAAAGGCCGAGGAACGAGCAGTACTTC	CASSPSPKRPRNEQYF
few	TRBJ1-1	TRBV6-2/TRBV6-3	-	TGTGCCAGCAGTTACGACGTACTGGAGGGGGGTACTGAAGCTTTCTTT	CASSYDVLEGGTEAFF
-	TRBJ1-4	TRBV29-1	TRBD1	TGCAGCGGACTGACAGGGGGGAATGAAAAACTGTTTTTT	CSGLTGGNEKLFF
-	TRBJ2-7	TRBV6-2/TRBV6-3	TRBD2	TGTGCCAGCAGCTGGACTAGCGGGGCCCCAACCTACGAGCAGTACTTC	CASSWTSGAPTYEQYF
many	TRBJ1-1	TRBV2	TRBD1	TGTGCCACGAGGGGAACAGGGGCGAACACTGAAGCTTTCTTT	CATRGTGANTEAFF
-	TRBJ2-5	TRBV28	TRBD1	TGTGCCAGCATCGACAGGGATCGTGAGACCCAGTACTTC	CASIDRDRETQYF
-	TRBJ1-5	TRBV12-3/TRBV12-4	-	TGTGCCAGCAGCTTTGACCCAGGGGAAAACGGGCAGCCCCAGCATTTT	CASSFDPGENGQPQHF
many	TRBJ2-7	TRBV7-2	-	TGTGCCAGCAGTCAGGACAGCCTAGGGGAGCAGTACTTC	CASSQDSLGEQYF
once	TRBJ1-2	TRBV15	TRBD1	TGTGCCACCAGCAGAGATAAGGTGGACAGGGGAAACTATGGCTACACCTTC	CATSRDKVDRGNYGYTF
many	TRBJ1-5	TRBV30	-	TGTGCCTGGAGTGGTTTAGGTCCTTATCAGCCCCAGCATTTT	CAWSGLGPYQPQHF
many	TRBJ1-5	TRBV12-3/TRBV12-4	-	TGTGCCAGCAGTTTAGTTGGCTACGGGGATCAGCCCCAGCATTTT	CASSLVGYGDQPQHF
many	TRBJ1-5	TRBV28	-	TGTGCCAGCAGTTTTTTCTCAATGGGTCAGCCCCAGCATTTT	CASSFFSMGQPQHF
many	TRBJ2-7	TRBV20-1	TRBD1	TGCAGTGCGGACAGGGTGTTCGACGAGCAGTACTTC	CSADRVFDEQYF
many	TRBJ2-5	TRBV7-2	TRBD2	TGTGCCAGCAGCTTAGCTCCAGCGGGGTACCAAGAGACCCAGTACTTC	CASSLAPAGYQETQYF
many	TRBJ1-1	TRBV4-2	-	TGTGCCAGCAGCCAAGGGACATGGGGTACTGAAGCTTTCTTT	CASSQGTWGTEAFF
-	TRBJ2-3	TRBV20-1	TRBD1	TGCAGTCAAGACAGGGATGGAGATACGCAGTATTTT	CSQDRDGDTQYF
many	TRBJ1-5	TRBV2	-	TGTGCCAGCAAGGGTTGGAGCAATCAGCCCCAGCATTTT	CASKGWSNQPQHF
many	TRBJ2-5	TRBV3-1	-	TGTGCCAGCAGCCAAGAACCGGTCCGGGAGACCCAGTACTTC	CASSQEPVRETQYF
many	TRBJ1-3	TRBV28	-	TGTGCCAGCAGTTTAAATCGGGGCTCTGGAAACACCATATATTTT	CASSLNRGSGNTIYF
few	TRBJ1-3	TRBV15	-	TGTGCCACCAGCAAGCAGGGTTTTGCTGGAAACACCATATATTTT	CATSKQGFAGNTIYF
-	TRBJ1-1	TRBV7-9	TRBD1	TGTGCCAGCAGCCTACCGGACAGGGGCCCTGAAGCTTTCTTT	CASSLPDRGPEAFF
many	TRBJ1-1	TRBV11-2	TRBD1	TGTGCCAGCAGCTTCAGGGGGGCCGGGTTCACTGAAGCTTTCTTT	CASSFRGAGFTEAFF
many	TRBJ2-7	TRBV27	TRBD1	TGTGCCAGCAGAGCCGGGACAGCCTCCTACGAGCAGTACTTC	CASRAGTASYEQYF
many	TRBJ2-7	TRBV28	TRBD2	TGTGCCAGCAGCTCACCCCGACTAGCGGTTCAGCAGTACTTC	CASSSPRLAVQQYF
many	TRBJ2-7	TRBV28	-	TGTGCCAGCGGACGGGCGACCCCGGGGGAGCAGTACTTC	CASGRATPGEQYF